This T cell receptor beta chain was sequenced during a study of cytomegalovirus exposure and HLA in healthy donors. On the study more broadly: 81% of a few hundred genotyped donors fell in the Caucasian-associated ancestry cluster.

CDR1 and CDR2 from the germline V gene are LNHNV and YYDKDF (reference sequence). CDR3 size: 15 residues. V gave up 1 base and J gave up 1 base, with 10 bases separating them. Concerning this clone: Its antigen is currently unknown.

General study findings and limits: HLA alleles were associated with some 16,000 TCR beta sequences in a later analysis at 0.05 false discovery rate. Among donors in an Asian-associated ancestry cluster, a later analysis reportedly found fewer N-insertions than the approximately 700-donor mean.

The PCR contained 60 Vbeta and 13 Jbeta primers. Here immunoSEQ multiplex PCR was the method, and the copy in TCRdb shows in-frame clones only, minus some. In the table there are fewer than 70,000 clones, 80% of which are singletons. The material sequenced was PBMCs. V gene TRBV15 combines with J gene TRBJ1-1; TRBD1 is a possible D gene (5 bases). The clonotype originates from a woman aged 40 to 50 in good health and CMV-seronegative. Written as DNA, the CDR3 is TGTGCCACCAGCAGAGTGCCCGGGGGGAACACTGAAGCTTTCTTT. Its protein product is CATSRVPGGNTEAFF.